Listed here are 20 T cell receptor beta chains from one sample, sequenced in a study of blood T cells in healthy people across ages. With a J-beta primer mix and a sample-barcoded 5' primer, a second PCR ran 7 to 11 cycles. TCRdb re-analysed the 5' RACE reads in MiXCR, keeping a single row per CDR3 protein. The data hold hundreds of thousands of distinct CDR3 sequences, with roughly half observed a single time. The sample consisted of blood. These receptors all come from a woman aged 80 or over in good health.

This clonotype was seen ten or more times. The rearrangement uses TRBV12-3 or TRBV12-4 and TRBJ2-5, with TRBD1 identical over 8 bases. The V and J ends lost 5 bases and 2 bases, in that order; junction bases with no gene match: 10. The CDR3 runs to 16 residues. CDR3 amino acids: CASSIYSGTGQETQYF. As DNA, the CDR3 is TGTGCCAGCAGTATTTACTCCGGGACAGGTCAAGAGACCCAGTACTTC.

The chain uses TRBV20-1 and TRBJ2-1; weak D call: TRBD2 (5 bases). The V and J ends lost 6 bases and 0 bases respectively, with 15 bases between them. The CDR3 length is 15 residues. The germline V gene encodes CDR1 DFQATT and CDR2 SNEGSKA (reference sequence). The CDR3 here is CSAALGRVSYNEQFF. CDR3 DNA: TGCAGTGCAGCCCTCGGGCGGGTCTCCTACAATGAGCAGTTCTTC.

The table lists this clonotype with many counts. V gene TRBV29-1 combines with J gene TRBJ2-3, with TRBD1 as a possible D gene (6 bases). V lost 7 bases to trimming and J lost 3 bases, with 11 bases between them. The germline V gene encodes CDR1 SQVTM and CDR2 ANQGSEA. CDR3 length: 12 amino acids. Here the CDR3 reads CSASTGTDTQYF. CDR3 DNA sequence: TGCAGCGCCTCTACAGGGACAGATACGCAGTATTTT.

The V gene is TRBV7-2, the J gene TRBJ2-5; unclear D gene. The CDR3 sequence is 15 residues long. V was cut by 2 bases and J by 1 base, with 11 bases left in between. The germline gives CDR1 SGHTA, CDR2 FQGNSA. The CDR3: CASSLIHGLQETQYF. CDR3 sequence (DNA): TGTGCCAGCAGCTTAATTCATGGGCTCCAAGAGACCCAGTACTTC.

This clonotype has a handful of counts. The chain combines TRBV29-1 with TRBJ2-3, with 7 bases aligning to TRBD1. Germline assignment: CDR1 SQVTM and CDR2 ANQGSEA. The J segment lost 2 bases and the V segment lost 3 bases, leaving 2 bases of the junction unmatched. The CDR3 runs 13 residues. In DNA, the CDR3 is TGCAGCGTTGACAGGGGGTACACAGATACGCAGTATTTT. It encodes CSVDRGYTDTQYF.

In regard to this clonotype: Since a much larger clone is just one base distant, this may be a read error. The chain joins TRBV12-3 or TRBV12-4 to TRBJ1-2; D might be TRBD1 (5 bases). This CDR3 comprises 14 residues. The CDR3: CASREPGRSYDYTF. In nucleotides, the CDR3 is TGTGCCAGCAGGGAACCGGGACGTTCATATGACTACACCTTC.

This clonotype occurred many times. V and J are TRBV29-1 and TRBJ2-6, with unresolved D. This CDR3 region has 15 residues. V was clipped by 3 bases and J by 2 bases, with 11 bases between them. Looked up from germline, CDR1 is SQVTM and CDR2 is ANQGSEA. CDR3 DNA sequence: TGCAGCGTTGATAGTCCGGCCCCTGGGGCCAACGTCCTGACTTTC. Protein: CSVDSPAPGANVLTF. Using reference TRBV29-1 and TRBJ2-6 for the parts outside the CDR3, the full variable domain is SAVISQKPSRDICQRGTSLTIQCQVDSQVTMMFWYRQQPGQSLTLIATANQGSEATYESGFVIDKFPISRPNLTFSTLTVSNMSPEDSSIYLCSVDSPAPGANVLTFGAGSRLTVL.

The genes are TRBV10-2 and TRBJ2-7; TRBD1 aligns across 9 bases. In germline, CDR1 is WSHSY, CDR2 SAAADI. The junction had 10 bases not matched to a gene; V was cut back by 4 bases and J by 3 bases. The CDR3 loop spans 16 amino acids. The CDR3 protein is CASSGRDRVRLYEQYF. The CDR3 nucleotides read TGCGCCAGCAGTGGCCGGGACAGGGTACGACTCTACGAGCAGTACTTC.

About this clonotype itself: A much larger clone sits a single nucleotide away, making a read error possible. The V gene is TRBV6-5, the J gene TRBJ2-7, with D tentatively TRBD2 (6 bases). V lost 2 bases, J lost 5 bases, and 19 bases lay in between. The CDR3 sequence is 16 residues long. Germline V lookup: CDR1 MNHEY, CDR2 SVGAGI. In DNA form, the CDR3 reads TGTGCCAGCAGTTACCCGGCCGGGGGAATTTCAGACGAGCAGTACTTC. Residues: CASSYPAGGISDEQYF.

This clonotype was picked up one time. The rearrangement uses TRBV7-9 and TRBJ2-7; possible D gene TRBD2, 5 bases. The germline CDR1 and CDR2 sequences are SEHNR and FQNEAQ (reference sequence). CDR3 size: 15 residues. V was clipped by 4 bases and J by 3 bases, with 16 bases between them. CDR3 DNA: TGTGCCAGCAGCTATACTAGTCCGACGAACTACGAGCAGTACTTC. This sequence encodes CASSYTSPTNYEQYF.

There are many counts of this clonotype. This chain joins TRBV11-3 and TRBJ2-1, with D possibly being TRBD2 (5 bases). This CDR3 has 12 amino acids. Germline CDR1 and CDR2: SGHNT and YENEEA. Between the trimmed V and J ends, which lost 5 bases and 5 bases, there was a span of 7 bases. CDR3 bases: TGTGCCAGCAGCGGGAGCAACAATGAGCAGTTCTTC. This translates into CASSGSNNEQFF.

CDR3 coding DNA: TGTGCCAGCAGCCAAAATGGGGGGGATTTCTACGAGCAGTACTTC. Its translation: CASSQNGGDFYEQYF. The rearrangement joins TRBV4-2 to TRBJ2-5; 7 nucleotides agree with TRBD2. The DNA matches TRBJ2-7 better at its end, which makes the J call doubtful. This CDR3 spans 15 amino acids. The germline gives CDR1 LGHNA, CDR2 YNFKEQ.

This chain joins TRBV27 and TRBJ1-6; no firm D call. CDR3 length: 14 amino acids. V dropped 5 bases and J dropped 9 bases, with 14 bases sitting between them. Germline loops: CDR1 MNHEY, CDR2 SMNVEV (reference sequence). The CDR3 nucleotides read TGTGCCAGCAGTGATTCGGGATTTGGTTCACCCCTCCACTTT. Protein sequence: CASSDSGFGSPLHF.

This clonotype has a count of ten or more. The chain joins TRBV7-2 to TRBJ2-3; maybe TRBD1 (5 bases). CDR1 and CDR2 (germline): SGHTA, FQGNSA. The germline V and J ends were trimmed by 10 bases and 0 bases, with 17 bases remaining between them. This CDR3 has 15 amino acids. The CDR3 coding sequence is TGTGCCATCAGGGCCCTATCAACTAGCACAGATACGCAGTATTTT. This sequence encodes CAIRALSTSTDTQYF.

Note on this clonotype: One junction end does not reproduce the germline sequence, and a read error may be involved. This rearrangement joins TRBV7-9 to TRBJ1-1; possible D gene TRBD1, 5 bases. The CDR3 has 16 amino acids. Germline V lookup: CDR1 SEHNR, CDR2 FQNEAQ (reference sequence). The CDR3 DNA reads TGTGCCAGCAGCTTTGGGTTAAGGGGAATGAACACTGGAGCTTTCTTT. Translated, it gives CASSFGLRGMNTGAFF.

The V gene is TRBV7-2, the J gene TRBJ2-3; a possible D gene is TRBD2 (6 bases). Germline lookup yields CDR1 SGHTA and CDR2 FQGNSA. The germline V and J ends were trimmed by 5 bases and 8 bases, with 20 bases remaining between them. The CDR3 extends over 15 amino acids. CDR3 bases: TGTGCCAGCAGCCGACAGACGGGAGAGTTCGGTACGCAGTATTTT. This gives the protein CASSRQTGEFGTQYF.

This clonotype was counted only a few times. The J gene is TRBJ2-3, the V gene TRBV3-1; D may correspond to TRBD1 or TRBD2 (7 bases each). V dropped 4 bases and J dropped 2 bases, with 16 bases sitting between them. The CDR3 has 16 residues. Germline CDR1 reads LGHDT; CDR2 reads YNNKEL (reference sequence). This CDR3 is CASSLPGGQTTDTQYF. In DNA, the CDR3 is TGTGCCAGCAGCCTCCCGGGGGGACAGACCACAGATACGCAGTATTTT.

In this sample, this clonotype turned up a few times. The DNA for the CDR3 is TGCGCCAGCAGCTTGAGGGTACAGGGGAAAGAGACCCAGTACTTC. It translates to CASSLRVQGKETQYF. V and J are TRBV5-1 and TRBJ2-5; 7 nucleotides align to TRBD1. The CDR3 runs to 15 residues. The ends lost 1 base at V and 3 bases at J; junction bases unmatched: 6. The V gene's germline CDR1 is SGHRS and CDR2 YFSETQ. Full variable domain (outside the CDR3, taken from reference TRBV5-1 and TRBJ2-5): KAGVTQTPRYLIKTRGQQVTLSCSPISGHRSVSWYQQTPGQGLQFLFEYFSETQRNKGNFPGRFSGRQFSNSRSEMNVSTLELGDSALYLCASSLRVQGKETQYFGPGTRLLVL.

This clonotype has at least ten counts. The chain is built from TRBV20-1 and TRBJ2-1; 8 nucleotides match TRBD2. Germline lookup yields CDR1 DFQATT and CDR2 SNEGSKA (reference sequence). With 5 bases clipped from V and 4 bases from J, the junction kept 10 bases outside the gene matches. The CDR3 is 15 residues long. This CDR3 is CSAAWASGQYNEQFF. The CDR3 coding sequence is TGCAGTGCTGCCTGGGCTAGCGGGCAATACAATGAGCAGTTCTTC.

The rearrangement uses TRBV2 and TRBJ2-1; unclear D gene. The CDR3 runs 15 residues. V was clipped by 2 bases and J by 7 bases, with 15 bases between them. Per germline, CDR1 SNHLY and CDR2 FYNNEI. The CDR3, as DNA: TGTGCCAGCAGTGAACGGTTTCTAGTGGGAAATGAGCAGTTCTTC. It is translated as CASSERFLVGNEQFF.